One sample yielded the 26 T cell receptor beta chains listed below, sequenced in a study of blood T cell repertoires in COVID-19. Libraries were prepared by immunoSEQ multiplex PCR; TCRdb keeps only in-frame clonotypes and omits some of them. This sample has some 29,000 clones, with 70% to 90% found just once. The sequenced sample was peripheral blood. The receptors come from a human donor in a cohort sampled during active COVID-19.

The chain uses TRBV6-5 and TRBJ1-5; TRBD1 aligns across 10 bases. Per the germline V gene, CDR1 is MNHEY and CDR2 is SVGAGI. The CDR3 is 14 residues long. V shed 7 bases, J shed 7 bases, and the junction held 7 bases outside the gene matches. The CDR3 loop is CASTRTGGRQPQHF. CDR3 coding DNA: TGTGCCAGCACGCGGACAGGGGGACGACAGCCCCAGCATTTT.

The chain carries TRBV29-1 and TRBJ2-1; no firm D call. The CDR3 is 12 amino acids. Germline V CDR1 and CDR2: SQVTM, ANQGSEA. Trimming stripped 2 bases from V and 3 bases from J, with 5 bases between. CDR3 loop: CSVERGYNEQFF. The CDR3 nucleotides are TGCAGCGTTGAACGAGGCTACAATGAGCAGTTCTTC.

Here the CDR3 reads CASSQDVGGSYNEQFF. Here the CDR3 DNA reads TGTGCCAGCAGCCAAGATGTGGGGGGCTCCTACAATGAGCAGTTCTTC. The chain couples TRBV14 to TRBJ2-1; TRBD2 is a possible D gene (6 bases). In germline, CDR1 is SGHDN, CDR2 FVKESK. V lost 0 bases to trimming and J lost 0 bases, with 9 bases between them. The CDR3 sequence is 16 residues long. Full variable domain (rest looked up from reference TRBV14 and TRBJ2-1): EAGVTQFPSHSVIEKGQTVTLRCDPISGHDNLYWYRRVMGKEIKFLLHFVKESKQDESGMPNNRFLAERTGGTYSTLKVQPAELEDSGVYFCASSQDVGGSYNEQFFGPGTRLTVL.

The rearrangement uses TRBV24-1 and TRBJ2-3, with 8 bases matching TRBD1. This CDR3 spans 17 amino acids. Unmatched junction bases numbered 12, after V lost 5 bases and J lost 3 bases. Per germline, CDR1 KGHDR and CDR2 SFDVKD. CDR3 sequence (DNA): TGTGCCACCAGTGGTTCCCCCGGACAGGGCGGAACAGATACGCAGTATTTT. Translated: CATSGSPGQGGTDTQYF.

The V and J genes are TRBV27 and TRBJ2-7, with D perhaps TRBD2 (6 bases). The CDR3 consists of 16 residues. Trimming pared 2 bases from V and 2 bases from J, leaving 16 bases between. Germline V gene sequence: CDR1 MNHEY, CDR2 SMNVEV (reference sequence). CDR3 in DNA: TGTGCCAGCAGTTTAAGTAGCGGTGTGGGGACCTACGAGCAGTACTTC. It encodes CASSLSSGVGTYEQYF.

The CDR3 DNA is TGTGCCAGCAGATCAACCAGGGGGCGTCACACCGGGGAGCTGTTTTTT. This sequence encodes CASRSTRGRHTGELFF. The chain uses TRBV28 and TRBJ2-2; 8 bases match TRBD1. Germline trimming cut 6 bases from V and 3 bases from J; bases unmatched to any gene: 9. The germline gives CDR1 MDHEN, CDR2 SYDVKM. The CDR3 extends over 16 amino acids.

The rearrangement links TRBV5-1 to TRBJ2-3, with TRBD2 as a possible D gene (5 bases). CDR3 length equals 15 residues. Trimming left V 1 base short and J 0 bases short, with 9 bases between. CDR1 is SGHRS, CDR2 YFSETQ, per germline. The CDR3 nucleotides read TGCGCCAGCAGCTTGAATAGCGACAGCACAGATACGCAGTATTTT. It codes for CASSLNSDSTDTQYF.

The gene calls are TRBV5-5 and TRBJ1-2, with TRBD1 matching 7 bases. The J segment lost 5 bases and the V segment lost 1 base, leaving 8 bases of the junction unmatched. This CDR3 is 15 amino acids long. In germline, CDR1 is SGHKS, CDR2 YYEKEE (reference sequence). In DNA form, the CDR3 reads TGTGCCAGCAGCTTGACAGGGGATTTCTCTTATGGCTACACCTTC. Translation: CASSLTGDFSYGYTF.

This chain connects TRBV6-5 to TRBJ2-7; 9 nucleotides line up with TRBD2. Trimming at V came to 7 bases and at J to 6 bases, leaving 10 bases not matched to a gene. The CDR3 runs to 14 residues. CDR1 MNHEY and CDR2 SVGAGI come from the germline V gene. CDR3 in amino acids: CASMKLGLAGEQYF. In DNA, the CDR3 is TGTGCCAGCATGAAATTGGGACTAGCCGGCGAGCAGTACTTC.

The rearrangement uses TRBV3-1 (or the pseudogene TRBV3-2) and TRBJ2-5, with a tentative D call TRBD1 (5 bases). This CDR3 has 15 amino acids. V lost 0 bases, J lost 2 bases, and 10 bases lay in between. Germline lookup yields CDR1 LGHDT and CDR2 YNNKEL (reference sequence). CDR3 protein: CASSQEGRGQETQYF. The CDR3, as DNA: TGTGCCAGCAGCCAAGAGGGTAGGGGACAAGAGACCCAGTACTTC.

The rearrangement joins TRBV11-2 to TRBJ1-2; TRBD1 might be the D (5 bases). V lost 0 bases and J lost 6, with 14 bases in between. The CDR3 covers 15 residues. Germline V gene lookup returns CDR1 SGHAT and CDR2 FQNNGV. The CDR3 loop is CASSLDSPGSDGYTF. CDR3 nucleotides: TGTGCCAGCAGCTTAGATAGTCCAGGGTCGGATGGCTACACCTTC.

The rearrangement links TRBV4-1 to TRBJ2-3, with TRBD1 as a possible D gene (6 bases). V gave up 3 bases and J gave up 2 bases, with 12 bases separating them. This CDR3 region has 15 residues. Germline CDR1 reads MGHRA; CDR2 reads YSYEKL. The CDR3 region is CASSHSGQFTDTQYF. Here the CDR3 DNA reads TGCGCCAGCAGCCACTCAGGACAGTTCACAGATACGCAGTATTTT.

This chain joins TRBV6-5 and TRBJ2-7; possible D gene TRBD1, 6 bases. Germline CDR1 and CDR2: MNHEY and SVGAGI. Trimming removed 0 bases at V and 0 bases at J, with 12 bases between. The CDR3 covers 16 residues. The CDR3 protein is CASSYSTTGSSYEQYF. The CDR3 DNA reads as TGTGCCAGCAGTTACTCCACGACAGGTTCCTCCTACGAGCAGTACTTC.

This chain connects TRBV7-9 to TRBJ1-1; 7 bases match TRBD1. The germline gives CDR1 SEHNR, CDR2 FQNEAQ (reference sequence). The V and J ends lost 5 bases and 4 bases, in that order; junction bases with no gene match: 10. This CDR3 region has 15 residues. CDR3 sequence (DNA): TGTGCCAGCAGCCCCGCAGGGGGATCCGTCACTGAAGCTTTCTTT. As protein: CASSPAGGSVTEAFF.

The chain employs TRBV5-1 and TRBJ2-1; 9 bases agree with TRBD2. CDR1 is SGHRS and CDR2 is YFSETQ in the germline V gene. This CDR3 spans 16 amino acids. V was clipped by 3 bases and J by 0 bases; unmatched bases: 4. CDR3 region: CASSSRTSDSYNEQFF. The CDR3 DNA is TGCGCCAGCAGCTCCAGGACTAGCGACTCCTACAATGAGCAGTTCTTC.

V usage is TRBV19 and J usage is TRBJ2-7; TRBD1 aligns across 7 bases. Germline CDR1 and CDR2: LNHDA and SQIVND (reference sequence). Trimming took 1 base from V and 5 from J; bases not matched to a gene: 8. The CDR3 totals 15 residues. The DNA for the CDR3 is TGTGCCAGTAGTATAGTTCCGACAGGGATCCACGAGCAGTACTTC. The encoded protein is CASSIVPTGIHEQYF.

The rearrangement links TRBV6-5 to TRBJ2-1, with D tentatively TRBD2 (6 bases). Germline V gives CDR1 MNHEY, CDR2 SVGAGI. This CDR3 has 15 amino acids. Trimming took 5 bases from V and 7 from J, leaving 18 bases between them. The CDR3 DNA follows: TGTGCCAGCAGTCTTCGACCCCCCCGGGGGAATGAGCAGTTCTTC. This sequence encodes CASSLRPPRGNEQFF.

This clone was observed a single time. This CDR3 reads CASSLSGGGQETQYF. The CDR3 region has the DNA TGCGCCAGCAGCTTAAGCGGAGGAGGCCAAGAGACCCAGTACTTC. The V gene is TRBV5-1, the J gene TRBJ2-5; a weak D match, TRBD2 (5 bases). Trimming pared 2 bases from V and 1 base from J, leaving 12 bases between. The CDR3 has 15 residues. Germline lookup yields CDR1 SGHRS and CDR2 YFSETQ.

V and J are TRBV7-2 and TRBJ1-3; a weak D match, TRBD1 (5 bases). V was cut by 7 bases and J by 0 bases, with 10 bases left in between. The CDR3 consists of 14 residues. Germline CDR1 SGHTA, CDR2 FQGNSA. CDR3 sequence reads: CASTTGVSGNTIYF. DNA for the CDR3: TGTGCCAGCACCACAGGAGTCTCTGGAAACACCATATATTTT.

This chain uses TRBV7-3 with TRBJ2-5; 9 bases are shared with TRBD1. The trim removed 4 bases at V and 6 bases at J, leaving 6 bases unmatched. The CDR3 covers 14 residues. Germline V gene data show CDR1 as SGHTA and CDR2 as FQGTGA. The CDR3 DNA is TGTGCCAGCAGCTCACAGGGGGCGGGAAAGACCCAGTACTTC. Amino acid sequence: CASSSQGAGKTQYF.

This clone was seen once. The chain recombines TRBV18 with TRBJ2-7, with 9 bases identical to TRBD1. The CDR3 covers 15 residues. The germline gives CDR1 KGHSH, CDR2 LQKENI. V gave up 3 bases and J gave up 5 bases; unmatched junction bases: 8. The CDR3 nucleotides are TGTGCCAGCTCACCCACCCGGGACAGGGTGAACGAGCAGTACTTC. It specifies CASSPTRDRVNEQYF. The full variable domain, rest sourced from reference TRBV18 and TRBJ2-7, is NAGVMQNPRHLVRRRGQEARLRCSPMKGHSHVYWYRQLPEEGLKFMVYLQKENIIDESGMPKERFSAEFPKEGPSILRIQQVVRGDSAAYFCASSPTRDRVNEQYFGPGTRLTVT.

The chain links TRBV29-1 to TRBJ1-3; D unclear. Germline V lookup: CDR1 SQVTM, CDR2 ANQGSEA. V lost 4 bases to trimming and J lost 0 bases, with 7 bases between them. CDR3 size: 13 residues. The CDR3, as DNA: TGCAGCGTTGTGTCAGACTCTGGAAACACCATATATTTT. Translating gives CSVVSDSGNTIYF.

The rearrangement links TRBV6-6 to TRBJ1-1, with D tentatively TRBD1 (6 bases). V lost 6 bases, J lost 7 bases, and 18 bases lay in between. Germline CDR1 is MNHNY and CDR2 is SVGAGI (reference sequence). The length of the CDR3 is 14 residues. CDR3 sequence: CASSLTEKGGEAFF. In nucleotides, the CDR3 is TGTGCCAGCAGCTTAACGGAGAAAGGGGGTGAAGCTTTCTTT.

Only a few counts were recorded for this clone. The rearrangement links TRBV6-2 or TRBV6-3 to TRBJ2-7; 11 bases map to TRBD1. This CDR3 contains 15 residues. J was trimmed by 3 bases and V by 1 base; bases with no gene match: 2. The germline CDR1 and CDR2 sequences are MNHEY and SVGEGT. CDR3 sequence reads: CASSYWGQGDYEQYF. The CDR3 coding sequence is TGTGCCAGCAGTTACTGGGGACAGGGGGACTACGAGCAGTACTTC.

The chain joins TRBV4-3 to TRBJ2-7, with 9 bases identical to TRBD2. Germline values: CDR1 LGHNA, CDR2 YSLEER. The CDR3 is 14 amino acids. J gave up 3 bases and V 3 bases, and 3 bases lay outside the gene matches. This CDR3 reads CASSHGLANYEQYF. The CDR3 DNA follows: TGCGCCAGCAGCCACGGACTAGCGAACTACGAGCAGTACTTC.

The J gene is TRBJ2-5, the V gene TRBV2; TRBD1 might be the D (5 bases). V was clipped by 7 bases and J by 5 bases, with 11 bases between them. The CDR3 is 12 amino acids. Germline CDR1 reads SNHLY; CDR2 reads FYNNEI. This CDR3 reads CASNAGRETQYF. The CDR3 coding sequence is TGTGCCAGCAATGCAGGGCGGGAGACCCAGTACTTC.